The 5 T cell receptor beta chains reported below all come from one sample, sequenced in a study of T cell responses to AZD1222 COVID-19 vaccine. The method was immunoSEQ multiplex PCR; TCRdb's version includes in-frame clones alone and lacks a portion of them. The data contain tens of thousands of clones, 88% of them singletons. Sequenced here: peripheral blood, sampled 28 days after the second AZD1222 dose. These receptors were obtained from an adult who received the AZD1222 COVID-19 vaccine.

The chain carries TRBV6-6 and TRBJ2-1; 7 positions agree with TRBD2. The CDR3 contains 14 residues. J lost 7 bases, V lost 2 bases, and 5 bases had no gene match. CDR1 is MNHNY, CDR2 SVGAGI, per germline (reference sequence). CDR3 sequence reads: CASSYVGGLNEQFF. CDR3 nucleotide sequence: TGTGCCAGCAGTTACGTGGGAGGGCTAAATGAGCAGTTCTTC.

The rearrangement links TRBV6-6 to TRBJ2-4; D unclear. Per the germline V gene, CDR1 is MNHNY and CDR2 is SVGAGI (reference sequence). This CDR3 region has 15 residues. Trimming shortened V by 2 bases and J by 0 bases, and 8 bases separated the two germline ends. The CDR3 spells CASSYQTQAKNIQYF. In nucleotides, the CDR3 is TGTGCCAGCAGTTACCAGACCCAAGCCAAAAACATTCAGTACTTC.

The chain is built from TRBV2 and TRBJ1-2, with D perhaps TRBD1 (6 bases). V was pared by 7 bases and J by 7 bases, with 19 bases between. In germline, CDR1 is SNHLY, CDR2 FYNNEI. The CDR3 runs to 14 residues. The CDR3 nucleotides read TGTGCCAGCACCCCCTCGGGGGGCAGTAGTGGCTACACCTTC. It is translated as CASTPSGGSSGYTF.

There are a few counts of this clone. V is TRBV6-5 and J is TRBJ2-7; 12 nucleotides align to TRBD1. The CDR3 runs 14 residues. V was clipped by 6 bases and J by 6 bases; unmatched bases: 6. Germline V gives CDR1 MNHEY, CDR2 SVGAGI. The DNA of the CDR3 is TGTGCCAGCAGCGCCGGGACAGGGGGCTCCGAGCAGTACTTC. It codes for CASSAGTGGSEQYF.

The rearrangement joins TRBV7-8 to TRBJ1-5; D is ambiguous. The CDR3 covers 13 residues. Germline values: CDR1 SGHVS, CDR2 FQNEAQ. V lost 1 base to trimming and J lost 3 bases, with 4 bases between them. The CDR3, as DNA: TGTGCCAGCAGCTTAGGGGCCAATCAGCCCCAGCATTTT. This gives the protein CASSLGANQPQHF.